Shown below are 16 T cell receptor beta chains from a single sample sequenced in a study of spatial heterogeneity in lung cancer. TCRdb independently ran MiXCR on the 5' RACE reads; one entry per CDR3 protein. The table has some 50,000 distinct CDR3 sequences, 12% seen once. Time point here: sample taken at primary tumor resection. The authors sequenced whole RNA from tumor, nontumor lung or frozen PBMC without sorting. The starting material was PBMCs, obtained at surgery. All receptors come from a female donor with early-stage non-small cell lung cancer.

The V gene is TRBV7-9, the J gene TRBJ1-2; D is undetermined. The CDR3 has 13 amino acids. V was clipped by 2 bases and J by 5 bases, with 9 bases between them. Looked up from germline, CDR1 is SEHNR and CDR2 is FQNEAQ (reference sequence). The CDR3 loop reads CASSLILGYGYTF. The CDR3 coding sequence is TGTGCCAGCAGCTTAATCCTCGGATATGGCTACACCTTC.

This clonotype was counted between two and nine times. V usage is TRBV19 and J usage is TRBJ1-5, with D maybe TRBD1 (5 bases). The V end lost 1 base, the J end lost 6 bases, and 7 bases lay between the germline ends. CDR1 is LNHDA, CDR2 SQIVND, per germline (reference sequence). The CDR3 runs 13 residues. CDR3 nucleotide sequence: TGTGCCAGTAGTATAGGTGGGACTCAGCCCCAGCATTTT. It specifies CASSIGGTQPQHF.

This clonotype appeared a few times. The chain's CDR3 is CASSRGLAGGQFEQFF. In DNA, the CDR3 is TGTGCCAGCAGCCGCGGACTAGCGGGGGGGCAATTCGAGCAGTTCTTC. This sequence joins TRBV5-4 and TRBJ2-1, with TRBD2 identical over 15 bases. With V trimmed by 4 bases and J by 10 bases, 9 bases remained unmatched. This CDR3 has 16 amino acids. Germline CDR1 and CDR2: SGHNT and YYREEE (reference sequence).

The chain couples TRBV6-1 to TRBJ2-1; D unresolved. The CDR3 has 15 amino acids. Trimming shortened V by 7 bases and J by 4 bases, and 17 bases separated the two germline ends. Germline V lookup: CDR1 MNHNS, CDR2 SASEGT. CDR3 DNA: TGTGCCAGCAACATAACAAACCTCGCTTACAATGAGCAGTTCTTC. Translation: CASNITNLAYNEQFF.

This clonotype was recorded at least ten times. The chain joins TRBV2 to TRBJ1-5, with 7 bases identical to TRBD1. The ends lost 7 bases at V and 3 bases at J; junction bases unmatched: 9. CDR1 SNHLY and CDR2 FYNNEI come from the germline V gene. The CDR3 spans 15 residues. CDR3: CASTPAGTVNQPQHF. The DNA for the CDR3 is TGTGCCAGCACCCCCGCGGGGACAGTCAATCAGCCCCAGCATTTT.

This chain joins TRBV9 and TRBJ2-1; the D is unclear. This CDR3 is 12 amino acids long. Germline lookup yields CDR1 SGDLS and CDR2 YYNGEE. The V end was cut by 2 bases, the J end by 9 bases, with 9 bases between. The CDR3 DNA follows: TGTGCCAGCAGCGTCGATTTGAGTGAGCAGTTCTTC. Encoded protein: CASSVDLSEQFF.

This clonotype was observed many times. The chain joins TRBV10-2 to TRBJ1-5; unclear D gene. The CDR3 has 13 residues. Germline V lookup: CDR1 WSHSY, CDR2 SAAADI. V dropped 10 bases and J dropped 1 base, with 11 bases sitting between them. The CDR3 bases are TGCGCCACCGCGGGTTGGAGCAATCAGCCCCAGCATTTT. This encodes CATAGWSNQPQHF.

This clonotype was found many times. The CDR3 spells CASSRTSGGSTDTQYF. The CDR3 nucleotides read TGTGCCAGCAGCCGGACTAGCGGGGGGAGCACAGATACGCAGTATTTT. The chain recombines TRBV11-2 with TRBJ2-3, with 14 bases identical to TRBD2. The germline CDR1 and CDR2 sequences are SGHAT and FQNNGV. J gave up 0 bases and V 5 bases, and 1 base lay outside the gene matches. This CDR3 contains 16 residues.

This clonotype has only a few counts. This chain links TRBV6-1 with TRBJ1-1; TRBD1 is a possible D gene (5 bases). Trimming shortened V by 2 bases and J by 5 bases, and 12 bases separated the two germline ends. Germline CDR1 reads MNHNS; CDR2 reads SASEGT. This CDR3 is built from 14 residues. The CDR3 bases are TGTGCCAGCAGTGAACACGGGAAGGGGACTGAAGCTTTCTTT. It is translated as CASSEHGKGTEAFF.

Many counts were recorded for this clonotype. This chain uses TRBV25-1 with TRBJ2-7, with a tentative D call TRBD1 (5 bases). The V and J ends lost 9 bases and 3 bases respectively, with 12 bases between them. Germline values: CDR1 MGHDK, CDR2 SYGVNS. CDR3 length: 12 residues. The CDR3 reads CASSGSNYEQYF. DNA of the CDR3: TGTGCCAGTTCAGGGTCAAACTACGAGCAGTACTTC.

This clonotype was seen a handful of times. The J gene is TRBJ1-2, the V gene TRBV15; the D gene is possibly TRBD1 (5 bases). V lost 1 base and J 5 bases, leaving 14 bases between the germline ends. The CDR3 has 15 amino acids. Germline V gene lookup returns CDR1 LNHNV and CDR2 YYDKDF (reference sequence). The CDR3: CATSRARGGIYGYTF. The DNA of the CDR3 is TGTGCCACCAGCAGAGCGAGGGGCGGAATTTATGGCTACACCTTC.

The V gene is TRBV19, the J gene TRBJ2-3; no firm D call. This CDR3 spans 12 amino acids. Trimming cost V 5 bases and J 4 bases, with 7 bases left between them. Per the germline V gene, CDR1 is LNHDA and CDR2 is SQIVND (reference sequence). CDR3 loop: CASSERADTQYF. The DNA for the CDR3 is TGTGCCAGTAGTGAAAGGGCAGATACGCAGTATTTT.

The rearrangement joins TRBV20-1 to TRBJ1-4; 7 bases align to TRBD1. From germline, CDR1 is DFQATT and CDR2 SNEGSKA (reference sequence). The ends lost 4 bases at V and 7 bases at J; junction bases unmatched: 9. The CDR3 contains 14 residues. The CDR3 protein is CSAKKGAGGEKLFF. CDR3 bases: TGCAGTGCTAAAAAGGGGGCTGGTGGTGAAAAACTGTTTTTT.

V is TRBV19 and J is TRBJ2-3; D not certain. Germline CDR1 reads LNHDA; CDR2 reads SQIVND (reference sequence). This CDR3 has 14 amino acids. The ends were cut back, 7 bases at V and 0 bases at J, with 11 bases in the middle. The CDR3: CASTTASSTDTQYF. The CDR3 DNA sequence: TGTGCCAGTACGACTGCATCTAGCACAGATACGCAGTATTTT.

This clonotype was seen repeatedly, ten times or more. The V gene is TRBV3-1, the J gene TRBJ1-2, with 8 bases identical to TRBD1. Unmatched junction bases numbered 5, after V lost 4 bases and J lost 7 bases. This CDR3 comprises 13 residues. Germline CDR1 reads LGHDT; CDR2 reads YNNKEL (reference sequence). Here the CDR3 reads CASSPTGEAGYTF. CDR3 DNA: TGTGCCAGCAGCCCGACAGGGGAGGCTGGCTACACCTTC. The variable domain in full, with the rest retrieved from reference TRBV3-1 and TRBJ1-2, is DTAVSQTPKYLVTQMGNDKSIKCEQNLGHDTMYWYKQDSKKFLKIMFSYNNKELIINETVPNRFSPKSPDKAHLNLHINSLELGDSAVYFCASSPTGEAGYTFGSGTRLTVV.

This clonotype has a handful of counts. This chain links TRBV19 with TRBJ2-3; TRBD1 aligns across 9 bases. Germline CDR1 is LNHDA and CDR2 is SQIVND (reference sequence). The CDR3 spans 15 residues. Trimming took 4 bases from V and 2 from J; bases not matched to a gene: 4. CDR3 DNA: TGTGCCAGTAGTACAGGGGACAGGGCCACAGATACGCAGTATTTT. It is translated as CASSTGDRATDTQYF.